This passage covers 24 T cell receptor beta chains from one sample sequenced in a study of T-cell memory formation after mild COVID-19 (dated by TCRdb to the early 2020s). The method was 5' RACE. TCRdb records Illumina NovaSeq 6000 as the sequencer. TCRdb reprocessing: public reads trimmed at Q25 with fastp, clones called with MiXCR, in-frame beta chains kept. Here each entry gathers all rows of one CDR3 protein and keeps the most common genes and DNA. The sample table contains roughly 450,000 distinct CDR3 sequences; only one count was recorded for about 20% of them. Around a fifth of the sample lies in the top ten. Input material: PBMCs or a T cell subset sorted from them (not recorded which). The source of these receptors is a young man who had mild COVID-19 (a few samples of this study predate the infection). The sample titles of this study are shuffled in the database, so cell type and time point are left out; the donor was told from shared clones.

This sequence joins TRBV7-3 and TRBJ1-1; maybe TRBD1 (6 bases). V was shortened by 1 base and J by 0 bases, with 18 bases between the two germline ends. The length of the CDR3 is 18 residues. Germline loops: CDR1 SGHTA, CDR2 FQGTGA. The CDR3 reads CASSLKGGFGLMNTEAFF. As DNA, the CDR3 is TGTGCCAGCAGCTTAAAGGGGGGATTTGGGTTAATGAACACTGAAGCTTTCTTT.

V is TRBV5-1 and J is TRBJ2-3; possible D gene TRBD1, 5 bases. Trimming pared 5 bases from V and 0 bases from J, leaving 13 bases between. Germline V CDR1 and CDR2: SGHRS, YFSETQ. The CDR3 extends over 15 amino acids. The CDR3 reads CASSSDRSSTDTQYF. CDR3 DNA sequence: TGCGCCAGCAGTTCCGACAGATCTAGCACAGATACGCAGTATTTT.

The chain recombines TRBV7-9 with TRBJ2-7; D possibly uses TRBD1 or TRBD2 (5 bases each). CDR1 and CDR2 (germline): SEHNR, FQNEAQ (reference sequence). CDR3 length: 13 residues. With 5 bases removed from V and 7 bases from J, the gap between germline ends came to 15 bases. The CDR3 loop is CASSPGRGGEQYV. The CDR3 bases are TGTGCCAGCAGCCCCGGTCGGGGCGGGGAGCAGTACGTC.

The V call is TRBV5-6, the J call TRBJ2-7; D remains ambiguous. The germline CDR1 and CDR2 sequences are SGHDT and YYEEEE. Trimming took off 4 bases at V and 3 bases at J, with 8 bases between the two ends. This CDR3 is 12 amino acids long. As DNA, the CDR3 is TGTGCCAGCAGCCGGGTGGGCTACGAGCAGTACTTC. Translating it yields CASSRVGYEQYF.

This clonotype was counted at least ten times. The chain couples TRBV5-1 to TRBJ1-1; 9 bases fit TRBD1. The CDR3 sequence is 14 residues long. Trimming removed 4 bases from V and 1 base from J; junction bases left unmatched: 2. CDR1 SGHRS and CDR2 YFSETQ come from the germline V gene. CDR3 loop: CASSETGGNTEAFF. CDR3 bases: TGCGCCAGCAGCGAGACAGGGGGGAACACTGAAGCTTTCTTT.

V is TRBV9 and J is TRBJ2-1; D is perhaps TRBD2 (6 bases). V was shortened by 3 bases and J by 4 bases, with 17 bases between the two germline ends. This CDR3 has 16 residues. Germline loops: CDR1 SGDLS, CDR2 YYNGEE. The CDR3 loop is CASSGGEGGVYNEQFF. The CDR3 bases are TGTGCCAGCAGCGGCGGTGAGGGCGGGGTGTACAATGAGCAGTTCTTC.

This clonotype was picked up many times. The gene calls are TRBV12-3 or TRBV12-4 and TRBJ2-7; TRBD1 or TRBD2 may be the D gene (5 bases each). This CDR3 region has 13 residues. Trimming cost V 3 bases and J 6 bases, with 12 bases left between them. The CDR3, as DNA: TGTGCCAGCAGTTTCCAGGGACCGGGCGAGCAGTACTTC. The encoded protein is CASSFQGPGEQYF.

The J gene is TRBJ1-1, the V gene TRBV11-2; D gene unclear. The CDR3 totals 13 residues. V dropped 1 base and J dropped 8 bases, with 11 bases sitting between them. Germline values: CDR1 SGHAT, CDR2 FQNNGV. The CDR3 region has the DNA TGTGCCAGCAGCTTAGTTCTCGGTCCCGAAGCTTTCTTT. This sequence encodes CASSLVLGPEAFF.

This clonotype has only a few counts. This chain links TRBV4-3 with TRBJ1-5, with 7 bases aligning to TRBD1. Germline values: CDR1 LGHNA, CDR2 YSLEER. The ends lost 0 bases at V and 6 bases at J; junction bases unmatched: 8. The CDR3 length is 16 residues. The CDR3, as DNA: TGCGCCAGCAGCCAAGATTGGGCAGACAGGGTTCAGCCCCAGCATTTT. Its translation: CASSQDWADRVQPQHF.

The V and J genes are TRBV12-3 or TRBV12-4 and TRBJ2-4, with 11 bases that match TRBD2. CDR3 length equals 16 residues. Germline trimming cut 4 bases from V and 8 bases from J; bases unmatched to any gene: 10. This CDR3 reads CASSYNSGGAGYIQYF. The CDR3 bases are TGTGCCAGCAGTTACAATAGCGGGGGGGCCGGGTACATTCAGTACTTC.

This chain uses TRBV5-5 with TRBJ2-2; TRBD1 agrees at 8 bases. The V segment lost 8 bases and the J segment 4 bases; nucleotides outside the gene matches: 4. The CDR3 is 13 residues long. Germline-derived CDR1 and CDR2 are SGHKS and YYEKEE (reference sequence). CDR3 sequence: CARRTGSTGELFF. In nucleotides, the CDR3 is TGTGCCAGGCGGACAGGGAGCACCGGGGAGCTGTTTTTT.

This clonotype came up many times. The chain couples TRBV7-8 to TRBJ2-5; 7 bases line up with TRBD2. Germline CDR1 SGHVS, CDR2 FQNEAQ. The CDR3 runs to 14 residues. J gave up 5 bases and V 1 base, and 4 bases lay outside the gene matches. The CDR3 loop reads CASSLVGGMETQYF. CDR3 nucleotide sequence: TGTGCCAGCAGCTTAGTGGGGGGGATGGAGACCCAGTACTTC.

This clonotype showed up just a few times. The chain uses TRBV7-8 and TRBJ1-5; D is ambiguous. The V and J ends lost 1 base and 7 bases respectively, with 8 bases between them. This CDR3 is 13 amino acids long. Per germline, CDR1 SGHVS and CDR2 FQNEAQ. In DNA, the CDR3 is TGTGCCAGCAGCTTAGTCGATTACCAGCCCCAGCATTTT. Protein sequence: CASSLVDYQPQHF.

The gene calls are TRBV20-1 and TRBJ1-1; 9 bases map to TRBD1. The CDR3 is 13 amino acids. Germline trimming cut 1 base from V and 3 bases from J; bases unmatched to any gene: 0. Germline CDR1 is DFQATT and CDR2 is SNEGSKA (reference sequence). CDR3: CSARGTGDTEAFF. CDR3 nucleotide sequence: TGCAGTGCTAGAGGGACAGGGGACACTGAAGCTTTCTTT.

The chain has TRBV7-2 and TRBJ2-1; TRBD2 is a possible D gene (6 bases). The germline V gene has CDR1 SGHTA and CDR2 FQGNSA. The CDR3 totals 14 residues. V was pared by 3 bases and J by 3 bases, with 9 bases between. In nucleotides, the CDR3 is TGTGCCAGCAGCTTTGCGGGACTCTACAATGAGCAGTTCTTC. Encoded protein: CASSFAGLYNEQFF.

This CDR3 is CASSFSLGSTDTQYF. The DNA of the CDR3 is TGTGCCAGCAGCTTTTCCTTAGGGAGTACAGATACGCAGTATTTT. The chain uses TRBV7-9 and TRBJ2-3; maybe TRBD2 (5 bases). Trimming took off 3 bases at V and 3 bases at J, with 13 bases between the two ends. The CDR3 sequence is 15 residues long. Germline V gives CDR1 SEHNR, CDR2 FQNEAQ (reference sequence).

This clonotype was seen more than once but under ten times. The chain uses TRBV4-3 and TRBJ1-2; the match to TRBD1 covers 8 bases. Germline V CDR1 and CDR2: LGHNA, YSLEER. V lost 2 bases and J lost 2; bases outside the gene matches: 4. This CDR3 is 15 amino acids long. CDR3 DNA: TGCGCCAGCAGCCAATGGACAGGGTCCAACTATGGCTACACCTTC. It specifies CASSQWTGSNYGYTF.

The rearrangement joins TRBV5-1 to TRBJ2-5; 7 nucleotides match TRBD2. The CDR3 has 14 residues. The junction had 6 bases not matched to a gene; V was cut back by 4 bases and J by 3 bases. Germline V gene sequence: CDR1 SGHRS, CDR2 YFSETQ. The CDR3 here is CASSDPGGEETQYF. The CDR3 region has the DNA TGCGCCAGCAGCGACCCGGGAGGAGAAGAGACCCAGTACTTC.

The rearrangement joins TRBV5-4 to TRBJ2-2, with D maybe TRBD1 (8 bases). Germline CDR1 and CDR2: SGHNT and YYREEE (reference sequence). Trimming removed 4 bases at V and 4 bases at J, with 29 bases between. The CDR3 totals 20 residues. The CDR3, as DNA: TGTGCCAGCAGCCATGGACAGGGATCGGGGGGCGCCGGGGGCACCGGGGAGCTGTTTTTT. Translating gives CASSHGQGSGGAGGTGELFF. The full variable domain, in which reference TRBV5-4 and TRBJ2-2 provide the parts outside the CDR3, is ETGVTQSPTHLIKTRGQQVTLRCSSQSGHNTVSWYQQALGQGPQFIFQYYREEENGRGNFPPRFSGLQFPNYSSELNVNALELDDSALYLCASSHGQGSGGAGGTGELFFGEGSRLTVL.

This clonotype was recorded many times. This chain links TRBV12-3 or TRBV12-4 with TRBJ2-5, with D possibly being TRBD2 (7 bases). CDR3 length: 14 residues. The V end was cut by 7 bases, the J end by 4 bases, with 16 bases between. Here the CDR3 DNA reads TGTGCCAGCACCATTGGGGGGGCGGGAGAGACCCAGTACTTC. Amino acid sequence: CASTIGGAGETQYF.

CDR3 nucleotide sequence: TGTGCCAGCAGTGGCCCGACAGGTCGCGAGACCCAGTACTTC. Translated: CASSGPTGRETQYF. The chain recombines TRBV6-2 or TRBV6-3 with TRBJ2-5; D might be TRBD1 (6 bases). The CDR3 is made up of 14 amino acids. V was cut by 5 bases and J by 5 bases, with 15 bases left in between. The germline V gene encodes CDR1 MNHEY and CDR2 SVGEGT.

This clonotype was seen a few times. The chain is built from TRBV24-1 and TRBJ2-1; TRBD2 aligns across 7 bases. The junction had 5 bases not matched to a gene; V was cut back by 4 bases and J by 6 bases. Germline CDR1 is KGHDR and CDR2 is SFDVKD. The length of the CDR3 is 14 residues. The CDR3 bases are TGTGCCACCAGTGACGGGACTATCCCCAATGAGCAGTTCTTC. Translated: CATSDGTIPNEQFF.

The rearrangement joins TRBV7-9 to TRBJ1-2; D not certain. The CDR3 spans 14 residues. Germline V gene lookup returns CDR1 SEHNR and CDR2 FQNEAQ (reference sequence). V was cut by 3 bases and J by 4 bases, with 12 bases left in between. The CDR3 DNA sequence: TGTGCCAGCAGCTTCCCAACACAAATCTATGGCTACACCTTC. Translation: CASSFPTQIYGYTF.

The chain links TRBV15 to TRBJ1-5; D is unclear. CDR3 length: 13 amino acids. V was pared by 2 bases and J by 6 bases, with 8 bases between. CDR1 is LNHNV, CDR2 YYDKDF, per germline (reference sequence). CDR3 residues: CATSRPLSQPQHF. The CDR3 DNA follows: TGTGCCACCAGCAGACCTTTAAGTCAGCCCCAGCATTTT.